The clone carrying this T cell receptor (beta chain) was detected only a few times. The antigen is undetermined. 5'RACE, which relied on constant-segment primers, yielded TCR alpha and TCR beta cDNA libraries carrying sample barcodes and UMIs. MiXCR was run by TCRdb on the 5' RACE reads, yielding one entry per CDR3 protein. The sample carries roughly 600,000 distinct CDR3 sequences, roughly 18% recorded once. The source of the sample is a study of T-cell memory formation after mild COVID-19. The wider study: TCR clusters mostly belonged to single donors. Findings of the study overall: CD4+ contracting clones were found mainly in CM and EM, and CD8+ ones in EMRA.

Trimming took off 7 bases at V and 7 bases at J, with 19 bases between the two ends. In germline, CDR1 is SQVTM, CDR2 ANQGSEA. The CDR3 contains 13 residues. Sample: PBMCs or a T cell subset sorted from them (not recorded which). The TCR was taken from an adult woman who had mild COVID-19 (a few samples of this study predate the infection). Cell type and time point are not known. This chain connects TRBV29-1 to TRBJ1-2; tentatively, D is TRBD1 (6 bases). For the CDR3, the DNA is TGCAGCGCCGTAGGGGGTTTTGTTCGTGGCTACACCTTC. This sequence encodes CSAVGGFVRGYTF. The full variable domain, with the rest looked up from reference TRBV29-1 and TRBJ1-2, is SAVISQKPSRDICQRGTSLTIQCQVDSQVTMMFWYRQQPGQSLTLIATANQGSEATYESGFVIDKFPISRPNLTFSTLTVSNMSPEDSSIYLCSAVGGFVRGYTFGSGTRLTVV.